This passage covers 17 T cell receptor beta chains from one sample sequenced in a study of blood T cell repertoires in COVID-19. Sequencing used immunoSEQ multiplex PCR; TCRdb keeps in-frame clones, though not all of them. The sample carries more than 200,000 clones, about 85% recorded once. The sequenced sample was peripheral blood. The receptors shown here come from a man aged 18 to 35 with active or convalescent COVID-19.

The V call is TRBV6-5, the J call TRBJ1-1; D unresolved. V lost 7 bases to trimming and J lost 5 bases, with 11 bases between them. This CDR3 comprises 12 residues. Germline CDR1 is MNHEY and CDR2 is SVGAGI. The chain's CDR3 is CASIPGWTEAFF. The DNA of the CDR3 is TGTGCCAGCATACCCGGTTGGACTGAAGCTTTCTTT.

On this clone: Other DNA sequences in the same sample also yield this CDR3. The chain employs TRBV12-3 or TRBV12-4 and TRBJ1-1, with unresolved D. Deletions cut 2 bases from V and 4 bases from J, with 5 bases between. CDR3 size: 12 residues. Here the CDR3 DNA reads TGTGCCAGCAGTTTAACTGGCACTGAAGCTTTCTTT. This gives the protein CASSLTGTEAFF.

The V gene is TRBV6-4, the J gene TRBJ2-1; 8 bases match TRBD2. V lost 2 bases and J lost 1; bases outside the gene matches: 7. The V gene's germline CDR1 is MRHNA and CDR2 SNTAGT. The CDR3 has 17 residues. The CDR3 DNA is TGTGCCAGCAGTGACACCACTAGCGGATTATCCTACAATGAGCAGTTCTTC. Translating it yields CASSDTTSGLSYNEQFF.

CDR3 DNA sequence: TGTGCCAGCAGCTTGAGACAGGGCGGGACTGAAGCTTTCTTT. Translating gives CASSLRQGGTEAFF. The chain combines TRBV7-2 with TRBJ1-1, with TRBD1 matching 7 bases. Germline V lookup: CDR1 SGHTA, CDR2 FQGNSA. J lost 5 bases, V lost 3 bases, and 6 bases had no gene match. The CDR3 has 14 residues.

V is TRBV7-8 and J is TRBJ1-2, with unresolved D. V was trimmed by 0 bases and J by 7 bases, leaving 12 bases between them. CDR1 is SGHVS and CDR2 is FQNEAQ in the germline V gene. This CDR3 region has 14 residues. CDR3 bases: TGTGCCAGCAGCTTAGCCCCACAGTCTTCTGGCTACACCTTC. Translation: CASSLAPQSSGYTF.

CDR3 loop: CASSLWSGVGGQLNGYTF. CDR3 in DNA: TGTGCCAGCAGCTTATGGTCAGGGGTCGGGGGGCAGTTAAATGGCTACACCTTC. V and J are TRBV7-9 and TRBJ1-2; tentative D call: TRBD1 (6 bases). V lost 2 bases and J 6 bases, leaving 25 bases between the germline ends. Looked up from germline, CDR1 is SEHNR and CDR2 is FQNEAQ (reference sequence). The CDR3 runs to 18 residues.

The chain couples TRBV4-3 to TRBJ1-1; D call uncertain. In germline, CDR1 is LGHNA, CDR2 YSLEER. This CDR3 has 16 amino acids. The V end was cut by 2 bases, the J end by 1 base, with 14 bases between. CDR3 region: CASSQNRRAGNTEAFF. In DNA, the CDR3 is TGCGCCAGCAGCCAAAACCGACGGGCGGGGAACACTGAAGCTTTCTTT.

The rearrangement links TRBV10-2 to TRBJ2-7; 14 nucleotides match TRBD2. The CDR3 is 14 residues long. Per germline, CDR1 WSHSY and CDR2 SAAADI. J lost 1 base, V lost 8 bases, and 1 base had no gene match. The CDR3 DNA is TGCGCCAGCGGGACTAGCGGGGGATCCTACGAGCAGTACTTC. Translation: CASGTSGGSYEQYF.

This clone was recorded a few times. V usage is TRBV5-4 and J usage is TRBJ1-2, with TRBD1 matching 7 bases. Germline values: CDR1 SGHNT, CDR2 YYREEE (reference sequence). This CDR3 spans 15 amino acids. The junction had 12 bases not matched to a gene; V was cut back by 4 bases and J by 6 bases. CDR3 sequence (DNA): TGTGCCAGCAGCCTAGGGACAGAAAAGTCTCATGGCTACACCTTC. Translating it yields CASSLGTEKSHGYTF.

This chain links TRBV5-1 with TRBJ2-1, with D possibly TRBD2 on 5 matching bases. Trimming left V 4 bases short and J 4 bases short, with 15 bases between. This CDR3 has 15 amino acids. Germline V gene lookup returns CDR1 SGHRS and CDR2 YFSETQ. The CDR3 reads CASSKEPGSYNEQFF. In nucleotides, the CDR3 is TGCGCCAGCAGCAAGGAGCCGGGGTCTTACAATGAGCAGTTCTTC.

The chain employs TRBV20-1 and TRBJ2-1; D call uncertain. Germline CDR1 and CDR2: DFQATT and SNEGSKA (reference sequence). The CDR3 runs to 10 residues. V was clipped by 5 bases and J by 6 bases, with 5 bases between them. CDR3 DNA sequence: TGCAGTGCTTCGCGCAATGAGCAGTTCTTC. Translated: CSASRNEQFF.

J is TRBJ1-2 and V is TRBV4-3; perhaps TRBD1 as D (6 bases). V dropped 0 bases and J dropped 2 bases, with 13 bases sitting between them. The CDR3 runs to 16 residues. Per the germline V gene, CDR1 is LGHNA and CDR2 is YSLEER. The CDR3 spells CASSQDWDTHNYGYTF. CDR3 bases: TGCGCCAGCAGCCAAGATTGGGACACGCACAACTATGGCTACACCTTC.

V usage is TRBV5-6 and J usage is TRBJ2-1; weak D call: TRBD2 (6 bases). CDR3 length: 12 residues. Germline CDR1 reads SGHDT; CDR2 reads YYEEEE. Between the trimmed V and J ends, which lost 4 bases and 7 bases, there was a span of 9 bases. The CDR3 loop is CASSVGRNEQFF. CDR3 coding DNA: TGTGCCAGCAGCGTAGGGAGGAATGAGCAGTTCTTC.

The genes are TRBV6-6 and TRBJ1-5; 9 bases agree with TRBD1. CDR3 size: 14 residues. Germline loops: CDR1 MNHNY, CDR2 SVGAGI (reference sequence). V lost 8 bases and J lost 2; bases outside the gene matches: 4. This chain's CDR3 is CASEGQGGNQPQHF. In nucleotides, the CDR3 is TGTGCCAGCGAGGGACAGGGAGGCAATCAGCCCCAGCATTTT.

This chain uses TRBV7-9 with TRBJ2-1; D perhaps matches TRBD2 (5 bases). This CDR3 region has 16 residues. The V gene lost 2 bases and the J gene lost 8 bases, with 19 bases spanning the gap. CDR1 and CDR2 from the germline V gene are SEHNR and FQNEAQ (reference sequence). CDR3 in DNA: TGTGCCAGCAGCTTACGGGTTAGCGTACCTCAGGATGAGCAGTTCTTC. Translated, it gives CASSLRVSVPQDEQFF.

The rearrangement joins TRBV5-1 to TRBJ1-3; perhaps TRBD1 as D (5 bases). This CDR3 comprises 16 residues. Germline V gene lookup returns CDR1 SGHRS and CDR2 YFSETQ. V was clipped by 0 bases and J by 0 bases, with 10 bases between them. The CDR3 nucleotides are TGCGCCAGCAGCTTGGGGGGCAGGACCTCTGGAAACACCATATATTTT. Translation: CASSLGGRTSGNTIYF. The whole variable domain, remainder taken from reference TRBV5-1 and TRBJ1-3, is KAGVTQTPRYLIKTRGQQVTLSCSPISGHRSVSWYQQTPGQGLQFLFEYFSETQRNKGNFPGRFSGRQFSNSRSEMNVSTLELGDSALYLCASSLGGRTSGNTIYFGEGSWLTVV.

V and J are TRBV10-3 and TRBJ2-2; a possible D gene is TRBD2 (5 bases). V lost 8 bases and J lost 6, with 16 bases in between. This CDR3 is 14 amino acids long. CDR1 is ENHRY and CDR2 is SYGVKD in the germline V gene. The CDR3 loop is CAIRYEGLAGELFF. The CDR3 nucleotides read TGTGCCATCCGATACGAGGGCTTGGCCGGGGAGCTGTTTTTT.